A selection of T cell receptor beta chains follows, all from one sample in a study of blood T cells in healthy people across ages. TCRdb processed the 5' RACE reads anew with MiXCR; each CDR3 protein has one entry. The sample records 730,000 or so distinct CDR3 sequences, approximately 40% being singletons. The sequencing input was blood. These TCRs come from a man older than 75 in good health. Both conserved end residues are part of each CDR3. A D gene is named only where the DNA matches it firmly. Size is omitted from some rows. Given values are once, few, many or a class for expanded clones.

V gene	D gene	clone size	J gene	CDR3 protein	CDR3 DNA
TRBV29-1	-	few	TRBJ1-3	CSVRDPGNTIYF	TGCAGCGTCCGGGATCCTGGAAACACCATATATTTT
TRBV7-2	TRBD2	-	TRBJ2-1	CASSPTSGGNEQFF	TGTGCCAGCAGCCCGACTAGCGGTGGAAATGAGCAGTTCTTC
TRBV3-1	-	-	TRBJ2-5	CASSQSDRGTQYF	TGTGCCAGCAGCCAATCGGATCGCGGGACCCAGTACTTC
TRBV4-3	TRBD1	-	TRBJ1-2	CASSQDFRRDRVLYGYTF	TGCGCCAGCAGCCAAGATTTTAGGCGGGACAGGGTACTGTATGGCTACACCTTC
TRBV6-2/TRBV6-3	-	many	TRBJ2-7	CASSLTSYEQYF	TGTGCCAGCAGCTTAACAAGCTACGAGCAGTACTTC
TRBV6-6	TRBD1	-	TRBJ2-3	CASARQGSTDTQYF	TGTGCCAGCGCGCGACAGGGGAGCACAGATACGCAGTATTTT
TRBV20-1	TRBD2	many	TRBJ2-3	CSAKRGSGGTDTQYF	TGCAGTGCCAAACGGGGTAGCGGGGGCACAGATACGCAGTATTTT
TRBV6-4	-	once	TRBJ1-2	CASSDTTGSNYGYTF	TGTGCCAGCAGTGACACTACAGGCTCTAACTATGGCTACACCTTC
TRBV29-1	-	-	TRBJ2-3	CSVDALSSRGGADTQYF	TGCAGCGTTGATGCCCTTAGTAGTCGAGGAGGAGCAGATACGCAGTATTTT
TRBV29-1	-	-	TRBJ2-5	CSVAGGQEAQYF	TGCAGCGTTGCAGGCGGACAAGAGGCCCAGTACTTC
TRBV29-1	TRBD1	few	TRBJ2-5	CSVPLGGFEETQYF	TGCAGCGTCCCTTTAGGGGGCTTTGAAGAGACCCAGTACTTC
TRBV29-1	-	-	TRBJ1-5	CSVTEGNQPQHF	TGCAGCGTAACAGAAGGCAATCAGCCCCAGCATTTT
TRBV14	-	few	TRBJ2-1	CASSQERGTWVDEQFF	TGTGCCAGCAGCCAAGAAAGGGGGACCTGGGTCGATGAGCAGTTCTTC
TRBV5-5	-	few	TRBJ1-1	CASSLEVDTEAFF	TGTGCCAGCAGCTTGGAGGTAGACACTGAAGCTTTCTTT
TRBV3-1	-	-	TRBJ2-7	CASSQTLRDTVYEQYF	TGTGCCAGCAGCCAGACCCTCCGGGACACCGTTTACGAGCAGTACTTC
TRBV6-5	-	few	TRBJ1-2	CASSYPGRGQELYGYTF	TGTGCCAGCAGTTACCCGGGGAGGGGCCAGGAGCTTTATGGCTACACCTTC
TRBV12-3/TRBV12-4	TRBD2	-	TRBJ2-1	CASRALAGDNKQFF	TGTGCCAGCAGAGCCCTAGCGGGGGATAATAAGCAGTTCTTC
TRBV7-2	TRBD2	-	TRBJ2-1	CASSLGVTSGNNEQFF	TGTGCCAGCAGCTTAGGGGTGACTAGCGGAAACAATGAGCAGTTCTTC
TRBV29-1	-	-	TRBJ2-2	CSVGEGVTGELFF	TGCAGCGTTGGAGAAGGGGTCACCGGGGAGCTGTTTTTT
TRBV27	-	-	TRBJ2-1	CASSFLGEQFF	TGTGCCAGCAGTTTTTTAGGGGAGCAGTTCTTC
TRBV6-2/TRBV6-3	-	-	TRBJ1-5	CASKEVLRNQPQHF	TGTGCCAGCAAGGAGGTCCTCCGCAATCAGCCCCAGCATTTT
TRBV20-1	-	-	TRBJ2-5	CSASGDFLQETQYF	TGCAGTGCTAGCGGGGACTTCCTCCAAGAGACCCAGTACTTC
TRBV12-3/TRBV12-4	-	-	TRBJ2-5	CASSWGEGTQYF	TGTGCCAGCAGCTGGGGGGAAGGGACCCAGTACTTC
TRBV5-1	-	once	TRBJ2-1	CASRITPSYNEQFF	TGCGCCAGCAGGATAACGCCCAGCTACAATGAGCAGTTCTTC
TRBV25-1	-	once	TRBJ1-6	CASSSSHNSPLHF	TGTGCCAGCAGTTCCAGCCATAATTCACCCCTCCACTTT
TRBV24-1	TRBD1	few	TRBJ1-2	CATSGPGQTYGYTF	TGTGCCACCAGTGGTCCGGGACAGACATATGGCTACACCTTC
TRBV11-3	-	few	TRBJ2-5	CASSSTGGDMETQYF	TGTGCCAGCAGCTCCACAGGGGGGGATATGGAGACCCAGTACTTC
TRBV5-6	-	-	TRBJ2-7	CASSLLRAAQAYEQYF	TGTGCCAGCAGCTTGCTAAGGGCGGCTCAAGCCTACGAGCAGTACTTC
TRBV4-3	-	-	TRBJ1-5	CASSLGAGSNQPQHF	TGCGCCAGCAGCCTCGGGGCGGGGAGCAATCAGCCCCAGCATTTT
TRBV4-1	TRBD1	-	TRBJ2-6	CASSQGILGQGSGANVLTF	TGCGCCAGCAGCCAGGGCATTTTGGGACAGGGAAGTGGGGCCAACGTCCTGACTTTC
TRBV20-1	-	-	TRBJ1-5	CSAKDSRNQPQHF	TGCAGTGCTAAAGACAGTCGCAATCAGCCCCAGCATTTT
TRBV4-3	TRBD1	few	TRBJ1-2	CASSQDDRVGGYTF	TGCGCCAGCAGCCAAGATGACAGGGTGGGGGGCTACACCTTC
TRBV13	TRBD1	few	TRBJ2-3	CASSLMFGRGRAVNTQYF	TGTGCCAGCAGCTTAATGTTTGGCAGGGGGCGGGCTGTGAATACGCAGTATTTT
TRBV3-1	-	-	TRBJ2-7	CASSPFAGEKFYEQYF	TGTGCCAGCAGCCCATTCGCAGGGGAGAAATTCTACGAGCAGTACTTC
TRBV12-5	-	-	TRBJ2-3	CASGRRVIDTTPEQKLARDTQYF	TGTGCTAGTGGTCGCAGGGTTATCGACACCACCCCGGAACAGAAACTCGCACGGGATACGCAGTATTTT
TRBV27	-	-	TRBJ1-5	CASSLSSGFNQPQHF	TGTGCCAGCAGTTTATCATCGGGGTTCAATCAGCCCCAGCATTTT
TRBV5-1	TRBD2	-	TRBJ2-1	CASSSGTSRVDEQFF	TGCGCCAGCAGCTCCGGGACTAGCAGGGTCGATGAGCAGTTCTTC
TRBV7-7	-	many	TRBJ2-5	CASSYGTLKETQYF	TGTGCCAGCAGCTACGGGACACTAAAAGAGACCCAGTACTTC
TRBV6-6	-	-	TRBJ2-3	CASSPGGPKDTQYF	TGTGCCAGCAGCCCCGGGGGGCCGAAAGATACGCAGTATTTT
TRBV6-6	TRBD2	few	TRBJ2-5	CASTWETSGRQETQYF	TGTGCCAGCACCTGGGAGACTAGCGGGAGACAAGAGACCCAGTACTTC
TRBV29-1	TRBD1	few	TRBJ2-1	CSAGQGEGFGEQFF	TGCAGCGCTGGACAGGGGGAAGGGTTTGGTGAGCAGTTCTTC
TRBV6-1	TRBD2	few	TRBJ2-3	CASSDWGLADTDTQYF	TGTGCCAGCAGTGATTGGGGACTAGCGGACACAGATACGCAGTATTTT
TRBV20-1	TRBD1	-	TRBJ1-2	CSARVGQGIDGYTF	TGCAGTGCGCGGGTGGGACAGGGAATAGATGGCTACACCTTC
TRBV5-1	TRBD1	-	TRBJ1-1	CASSPRQGGSNTEAFF	TGCGCCAGCAGCCCTCGACAGGGGGGGTCGAACACTGAAGCTTTCTTT
TRBV6-2/TRBV6-3	TRBD1	-	TRBJ1-6	CASKGTGFRPLHF	TGTGCCAGCAAAGGGACAGGGTTTCGACCCCTCCACTTT
TRBV7-2	-	-	TRBJ2-7	CASSLLYGQYF	TGTGCCAGCAGCTTGCTGTACGGGCAGTACTTC
TRBV9	TRBD2	-	TRBJ2-1	CASSVSGGPYNEQFF	TGTGCCAGCAGCGTTAGCGGGGGCCCCTACAATGAGCAGTTCTTC
TRBV5-6	-	-	TRBJ1-2	CASSPTGTRGCTF	TGTGCCAGCAGCCCCACAGGGACACGAGGCTGCACCTTC
TRBV3-1	TRBD1	-	TRBJ2-5	CASSSPQGAGETQYF	TGTGCCAGCAGCTCCCCCCAGGGGGCTGGAGAGACCCAGTACTTC
TRBV20-1	-	-	TRBJ2-5	CSARRLAMGETQYF	TGCAGTGCTAGAAGGCTAGCGATGGGAGAGACCCAGTACTTC
TRBV6-1	-	few	TRBJ1-2	CASSADPGRSNYGYTF	TGTGCCAGCAGTGCTGACCCAGGGCGATCTAACTATGGCTACACCTTC
TRBV7-9	-	-	TRBJ2-6	CTSSPGTRRSGANVLTF	TGTACCAGCAGCCCCGGGACGCGAAGATCTGGGGCCAACGTCCTGACTTTC
TRBV6-5	TRBD2	few	TRBJ2-1	CASSLVAGNNEQFF	TGTGCCAGCTCGTTGGTAGCGGGAAACAATGAGCAGTTCTTC
TRBV20-1	-	-	TRBJ1-2	CSADNPGHIGYTF	TGCAGTGCCGATAACCCGGGACACATAGGCTACACCTTC